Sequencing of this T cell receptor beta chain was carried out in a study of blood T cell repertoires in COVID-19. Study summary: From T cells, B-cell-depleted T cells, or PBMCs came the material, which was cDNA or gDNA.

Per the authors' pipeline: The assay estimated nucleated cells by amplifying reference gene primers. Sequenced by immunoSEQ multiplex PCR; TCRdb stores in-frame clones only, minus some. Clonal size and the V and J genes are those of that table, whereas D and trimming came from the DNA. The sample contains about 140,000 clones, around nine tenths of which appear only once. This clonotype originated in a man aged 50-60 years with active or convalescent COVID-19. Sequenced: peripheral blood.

The CDR3 nucleotides read TGTGCCAGCAGTTTTTCAGGGTTCGCAGATACGCAGTATTTT. This translates into CASSFSGFADTQYF. J is TRBJ2-3 and V is TRBV28, with D tentatively TRBD1 (5 bases). The CDR3 runs to 14 residues. Trimming shortened V by 3 bases and J by 4 bases, and 11 bases separated the two germline ends. Germline V gene data show CDR1 as MDHEN and CDR2 as SYDVKM.